Given below is one TCR beta chain in context. The V gene end was trimmed by 8 bases and the J gene end by 4 bases; junction bases not matched to a gene: 10. Germline V CDR1 and CDR2: SNHLY, FYNNEI. The CDR3 contains 15 residues. The source of the sample is a study of beta chain features in type 1 diabetes. Of the isolated RNA, all was reverse transcribed, and so the sequenced material was expressed TCRB transcripts. Data came from immunoSEQ multiplex PCR; TCRdb stores just in-frame clones and leaves some out. This table has 300,000 to 350,000 clones, 15% to 20% appearing once. Material for sequencing was naive CD4+ T cells from blood. The origin of this receptor is a young woman in good health. This rearrangement joins TRBV2 to TRBJ2-3, with 9 bases identical to TRBD2. The CDR3 DNA follows: TGTGCCAGCGGAACCGGGACTAGCAGCGCAGATACGCAGTATTTT. This translates into CASGTGTSSADTQYF.